The 5 T cell receptor beta chains below come from one sample, sequenced in a study of blood T cell repertoires in COVID-19. Here immunoSEQ multiplex PCR was the method, and the copy in TCRdb shows in-frame clones only, minus some. The data show under 350,000 clones, around 86% seen once. Sample: peripheral blood. The receptor source for this set is a man in his sixties or seventies with acute or convalescent COVID-19.

J is TRBJ1-1 and V is TRBV9; TRBD1 is a possible D gene (6 bases). In germline, CDR1 is SGDLS, CDR2 YYNGEE. The CDR3 contains 14 residues. Trimming took 6 bases from V and 1 from J, leaving 13 bases between them. As DNA, the CDR3 is TGTGCCAGCACTCGACAGGCCGAGAACACTGAAGCTTTCTTT. Amino acids: CASTRQAENTEAFF.

This chain joins TRBV5-4 and TRBJ1-1, with D unclear. In germline, CDR1 is SGHNT, CDR2 YYREEE (reference sequence). The CDR3 consists of 14 residues. The V gene lost 2 bases and the J gene lost 5 bases, with 13 bases spanning the gap. For the CDR3, the DNA is TGTGCCAGCAGCTTATCGATGGTCGGTACTGAAGCTTTCTTT. Its protein product is CASSLSMVGTEAFF.

The chain couples TRBV12-3 or TRBV12-4 to TRBJ1-5, with a possible D match to TRBD1 (6 bases). This CDR3 has 13 residues. Trimming shortened V by 5 bases and J by 7 bases, and 12 bases separated the two germline ends. The CDR3: CASSQGPRQPQHF. CDR3 nucleotides: TGTGCCAGCAGTCAGGGGCCCCGCCAGCCCCAGCATTTT.

The V and J genes are TRBV6-1 and TRBJ2-7, with no clear D. V lost 1 base and J 2 bases, leaving 12 bases between the germline ends. Germline CDR1 MNHNS, CDR2 SASEGT. The length of the CDR3 is 15 residues. CDR3 in amino acids: CASSEEVQPPYEQYF. In nucleotides, the CDR3 is TGTGCCAGCAGTGAAGAGGTACAGCCTCCCTACGAGCAGTACTTC.

J is TRBJ1-5 and V is TRBV6-5; 7 nucleotides line up with TRBD1. After removal of 6 bases from V and 6 bases from J, the junction contained 8 bases not matched to a gene. Germline lookup yields CDR1 MNHEY and CDR2 SVGAGI. The CDR3 has 14 residues. The CDR3 loop reads CASSFQGVGQPQHF. CDR3 DNA: TGTGCCAGCAGCTTCCAGGGGGTAGGTCAGCCCCAGCATTTT.